The clone carrying this TCR beta chain was detected only once. The record originates from a study of radiation and T cells in renal cell carcinoma. Some clones are missing from TCRdb's copy, which holds only in-frame ones; the method was immunoSEQ multiplex PCR. This table has under 200,000 clones, less than 90% appearing once. Time point meaning: blood 4 weeks post-SBRT, at nephrectomy. The sample's treatment: 15 Gy SBRT to primary tumor, nephrectomy 4 weeks later. Sequencing was performed on blood, taken from a patient whose treatment included radiotherapy and nephrectomy. The sequence was obtained from a woman aged 45-65 years with renal cell carcinoma.

The CDR3: CASSIEGTVKNTEAFF. CDR3 DNA sequence: TGTGCCAGTAGTATCGAGGGGACCGTCAAGAACACTGAAGCTTTCTTT. The chain is built from TRBV19 and TRBJ1-1, with D possibly matching TRBD1 (5 bases). V was cut by 3 bases and J by 1 base, with 15 bases left in between. Germline V CDR1 and CDR2: LNHDA, SQIVND (reference sequence). CDR3 size: 16 residues.